The sequence of this T cell receptor beta chain was determined in a study of beta chain features in type 1 diabetes. This CDR3 contains 12 residues. CDR1 SNHLY and CDR2 FYNNEI come from the germline V gene. With 6 bases clipped from V and 7 bases from J, the junction kept 1 base outside the gene matches. The entirety of the isolated RNA underwent reverse transcription, so expressed TCRB transcripts were sequenced. Only in-frame clones appear in the TCRdb table, and some are missing; sequencing was by immunoSEQ multiplex PCR. This sample has about 220,000 clones, with about a tenth found just once. The chain has TRBV2 and TRBJ2-1; 9 bases fit TRBD1. The sample consisted of central memory CD4+ T cells from blood. The origin of this receptor is a man aged 18-30 years in good health. The CDR3 region is CASSGQGNEQFF. The CDR3 DNA follows: TGTGCCAGCAGCGGACAGGGGAATGAGCAGTTCTTC.